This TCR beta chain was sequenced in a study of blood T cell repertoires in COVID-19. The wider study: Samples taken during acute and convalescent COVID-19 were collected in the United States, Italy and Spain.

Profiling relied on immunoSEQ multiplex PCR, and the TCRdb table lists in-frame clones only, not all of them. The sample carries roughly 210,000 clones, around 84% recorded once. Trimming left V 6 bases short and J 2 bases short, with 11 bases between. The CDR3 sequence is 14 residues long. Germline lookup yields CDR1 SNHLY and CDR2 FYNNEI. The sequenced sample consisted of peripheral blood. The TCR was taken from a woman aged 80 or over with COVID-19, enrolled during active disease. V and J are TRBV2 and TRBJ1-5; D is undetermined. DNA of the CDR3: TGTGCCAGCAGGGAGAATCTTGGCAATCAGCCCCAGCATTTT. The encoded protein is CASRENLGNQPQHF.